This T cell receptor (beta chain) is from a study of response to subunit inactivated influenza vaccine listed by TCRdb under 2018. The study in broad terms: To follow how T cells responded to a trivalent subunit inactivated influenza vaccine, the researchers relied on deep quantitative profiling of the T cell receptor repertoire.

Here is what the overall study found, with its caveats: According to the authors, only a limited number of new T cells may be recruited by each seasonal influenza vaccination.

The germline V gene (reference sequence) yields DFQATT for CDR1 and SNEGSKA for CDR2. V loses 6 bases, J loses 4 bases, and the germline ends lie 11 bases apart. Taken from cysteine to phenylalanine, the CDR3 has 12 residues. The only DNA kept is the CDR3, 36 bases in frame from the first base. The library was obtained by RT-PCR. This sample was sequenced with an Illumina HiSeq 2500. TCRdb reanalyzed the raw reads on its own, using fastp at Q25 for trimming and MiXCR for clone calling, and kept in-frame beta chains. Rows with one shared CDR3 protein collapse into an entry with the most common genes and DNA. In this sample the table shows about 700,000 distinct CDR3 sequences, approximately 15% of which occur a single time. The top ten constitute 9.5% to 13% of the sample. To note about this clonotype: Its antigen target is currently unknown. No much larger clone exists at a distance of one base, and base qualities are not known.

Sequenced here: PBMCs from blood, sampled 11 to 12 days after vaccination. This chain joins TRBV20-1 to TRBJ2-3; the D gene cannot be named for sure. The clonotype originates from a man in his forties or fifties who received an inactivated influenza vaccine. Donor details come from another sample of the same person, matched by shared clones. The encoded CDR3 is CSAPPPSDTQYF. The DNA sequence reads TGCAGTGCCCCACCCCCTTCAGATACGCAGTATTTT.